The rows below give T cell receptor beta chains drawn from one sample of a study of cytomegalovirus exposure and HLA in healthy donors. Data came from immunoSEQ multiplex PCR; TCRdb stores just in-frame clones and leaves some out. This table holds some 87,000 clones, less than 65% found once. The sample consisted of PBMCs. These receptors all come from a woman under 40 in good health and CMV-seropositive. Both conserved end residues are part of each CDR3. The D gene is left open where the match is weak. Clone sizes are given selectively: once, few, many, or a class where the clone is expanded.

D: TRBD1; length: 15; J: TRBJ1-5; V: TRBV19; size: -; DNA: TGTGCCAGTAGTACCAGGACAGGGGGCGATCAGCCCCAGCATTTT; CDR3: CASSTRTGGDQPQHF
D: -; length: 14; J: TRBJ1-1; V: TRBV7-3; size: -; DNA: TGTGCCAGCAGCTTAAGTCCGGGGAACACTGAAGCTTTCTTT; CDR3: CASSLSPGNTEAFF
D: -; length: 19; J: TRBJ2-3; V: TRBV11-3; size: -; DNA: TGTGCCAGCAGCTCAATCGCTCGGGACACAGAGACTAGCACAGATACGCAGTATTTT; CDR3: CASSSIARDTETSTDTQYF
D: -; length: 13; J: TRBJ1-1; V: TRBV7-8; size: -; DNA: TGTGCCAGCAGTCTATCCAAGAACACTGAAGCTTTCTTT; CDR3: CASSLSKNTEAFF
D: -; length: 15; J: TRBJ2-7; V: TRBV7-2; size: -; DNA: TGTGCCAGCAGCTCAGGACAGACACTCACCTACGAGCAGTACTTC; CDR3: CASSSGQTLTYEQYF
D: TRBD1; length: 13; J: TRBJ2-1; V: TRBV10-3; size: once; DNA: TGTGCCATCAGGGGGACAGGAAGCGGAGAGCAGTTCTTC; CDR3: CAIRGTGSGEQFF
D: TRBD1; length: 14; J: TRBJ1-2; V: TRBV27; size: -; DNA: TGTGCCAGCAGTTCTAGGACAGGGGAGTATGGCTACCCCTTC; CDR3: CASSSRTGEYGYPF
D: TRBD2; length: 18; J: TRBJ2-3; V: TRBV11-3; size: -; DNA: TGTGCCAGCAGCACCGTCGGCTTTAGCGGGGCCAAGGGAGATACGCAGTATTTT; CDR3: CASSTVGFSGAKGDTQYF
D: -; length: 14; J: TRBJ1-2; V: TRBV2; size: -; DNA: TGTGCCAGCAGTGATGGCATAACGAACTATGGCTACACCTTC; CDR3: CASSDGITNYGYTF
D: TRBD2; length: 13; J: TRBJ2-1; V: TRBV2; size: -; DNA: TGTGCCGGGGAACTAGCGGGGAGCTATGAGCAGTTCTTC; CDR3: CAGELAGSYEQFF
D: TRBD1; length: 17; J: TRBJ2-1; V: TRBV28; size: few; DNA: TGTGCCAGTATCTCCGGGACAGGGTTACGGTCCTACAATGAGCAGTTCTTC; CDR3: CASISGTGLRSYNEQFF
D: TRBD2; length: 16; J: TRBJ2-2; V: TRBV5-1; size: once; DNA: TGCGCCAGCAGCTTGCAACGGGGGGGAGACACCGGGGAGCTGTTTTTT; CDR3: CASSLQRGGDTGELFF
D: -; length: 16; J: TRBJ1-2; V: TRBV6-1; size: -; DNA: TGTGCCAGCAGTGAAGGCCCTGAGTGGGGGCCAGGGGGCTACACCTTC; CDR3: CASSEGPEWGPGGYTF
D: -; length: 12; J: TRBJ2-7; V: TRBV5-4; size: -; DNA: TGTGCCAGCAGCCTCGGGTGGGACGAGCAGTACTTC; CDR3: CASSLGWDEQYF
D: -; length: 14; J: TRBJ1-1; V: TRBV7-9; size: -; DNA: TGTTCCAGCAGCAAACAGGGTGGGAACACTGAAGCTTTCTTT; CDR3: CSSSKQGGNTEAFF
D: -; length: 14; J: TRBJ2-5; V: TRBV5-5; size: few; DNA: TGTGCCAGCAGCTTGGTCCTCGTCCAAGAGACCCAGTACTTC; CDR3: CASSLVLVQETQYF
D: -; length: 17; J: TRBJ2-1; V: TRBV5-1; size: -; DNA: TGCGCCAGCAGCCCGATCGGTGTGGAAAGAGGGATGGGTGAGCAGTTCTTC; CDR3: CASSPIGVERGMGEQFF
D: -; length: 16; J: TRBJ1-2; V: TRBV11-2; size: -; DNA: TGTGCCAGCAGTACTCATTCGGGACATGTCAACTATGGCTACACCTTC; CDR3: CASSTHSGHVNYGYTF
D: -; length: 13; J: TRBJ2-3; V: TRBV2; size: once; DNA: TGTGCCAGCAGAAGGGGCCGGGCAGATACGCAGTATTTT; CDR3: CASRRGRADTQYF
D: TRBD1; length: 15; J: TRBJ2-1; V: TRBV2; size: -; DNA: TGTGCCAGCACCCAAACTAGGACAGGCAACAATGAGCAGTTCTTC; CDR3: CASTQTRTGNNEQFF
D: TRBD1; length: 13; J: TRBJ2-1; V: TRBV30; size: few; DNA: TGTGCCTGGAGACTGGGACAGTACAATGAGCAGTTCTTC; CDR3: CAWRLGQYNEQFF
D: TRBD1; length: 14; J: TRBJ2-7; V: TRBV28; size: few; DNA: TGTGCCAGTTGGATGGGACAGACTTCCTACGAGCAGTACTTC; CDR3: CASWMGQTSYEQYF
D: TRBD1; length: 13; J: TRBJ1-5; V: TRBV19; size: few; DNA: TGTGCCAGTAGGGGACAGGGCGGGCAGCCCCAGCATTTT; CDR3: CASRGQGGQPQHF
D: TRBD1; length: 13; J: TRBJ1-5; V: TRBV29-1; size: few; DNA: TGCAGCGTTGAACAGGGGGCAGGGGGGCCCCAGCATTTT; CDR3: CSVEQGAGGPQHF
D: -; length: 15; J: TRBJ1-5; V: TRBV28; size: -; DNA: TGTGCCAGCAGGGGCGGGGTGGTGGTGTACCAGCCCCAGCATTTT; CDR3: CASRGGVVVYQPQHF
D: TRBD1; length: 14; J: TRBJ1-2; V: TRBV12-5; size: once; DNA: TGTGCTAGTGGGTTACCGGGACAGGAGAATGGCTACACCTTC; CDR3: CASGLPGQENGYTF
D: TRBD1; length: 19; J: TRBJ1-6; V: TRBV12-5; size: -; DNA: TGTGCTAGTGGACCCGACAGGGGGCGCAAAGAATCCTATAATTCACCCCTCCACTTT; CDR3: CASGPDRGRKESYNSPLHF
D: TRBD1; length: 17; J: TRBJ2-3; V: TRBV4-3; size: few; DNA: TGCGCCAGCAGCCAAGAATCCAGGGGGCATGGGACAGATACGCAGTATTTT; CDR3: CASSQESRGHGTDTQYF